The sequence of this T cell receptor (beta chain) was determined in a study of shared clonotypes between healthy human individuals. Positively selected for CCR7, the CD45RO-negative cells used as naive CD8 cells excluded terminally differentiated effector memory CD45RA+ cells. The CDR3 is made up of 15 amino acids. With V trimmed by 3 bases and J by 8 bases, 5 bases remained unmatched. Looked up from germline, CDR1 is SGHTA and CDR2 is FQGNSA. The protocol was immunoSEQ multiplex PCR, while the TCRdb copy is restricted to in-frame clones and leaves out a portion. The sample consists of about 2,200,000 clones, under 95% of them appearing once.

V and J are TRBV7-2 and TRBJ2-3, with TRBD2 matching over 13 bases. The clonotype originates from a man aged 18 to 30 in good health. Some clones in this sample may be carry-over from other donors' samples. Sequencing was performed on naive CD8+ T cells from PBMCs. In nucleotides, the CDR3 is TGTGCCAGCAGCTTGGGGACTAGCGGGATAGGTACGCAGTATTTT. Translated, it gives CASSLGTSGIGTQYF. Full variable domain (outside the CDR3, taken from reference TRBV7-2 and TRBJ2-3): GAGVSQSPSNKVTEKGKDVELRCDPISGHTALYWYRQSLGQGLEFLIYFQGNSAPDKSGLPSDRFSAERTGGSVSTLTIQRTQQEDSAVYLCASSLGTSGIGTQYFGPGTRLTVL.